A selection of T cell receptor beta chains follows, all from one sample in a study of human T cells and chemical hapten exposure. TCRdb ran MiXCR on the 5' RACE reads and lists one entry per CDR3 protein. The sample has 110,000 to 150,000 distinct CDR3 sequences; 4.1% are singletons. Receptors were obtained from a female donor in good health. Each CDR3 is given with its conserved first and last residue. Fields, in order: J gene, V gene, CDR3 protein.

TRBJ1-5,TRBV7-2,CASSLAPVNQPQHF
TRBJ2-3,TRBV7-9,CASSQNGLAGRDTQYF
TRBJ2-7,TRBV5-1,CASSPWDRGWEQYF
TRBJ1-5,TRBV12-3/TRBV12-4,CASSLRDTSNQPQHF
TRBJ1-5,TRBV7-2,CASSLESNQPQHF
TRBJ2-4,TRBV3-1,CASSPGQGILAKNIQYF
TRBJ2-2,TRBV14,CASSQLRTNGGRLFF
TRBJ2-3,TRBV12-3/TRBV12-4,CASSFRTGNSGATQYF
TRBJ2-5,TRBV7-2,CASSLDVYLETQYF
TRBJ1-1,TRBV6-2/TRBV6-3,CASSAGPNTEAFF
TRBJ1-1,TRBV29-1,CSVERQTMNTEAFF
TRBJ2-7,TRBV11-2,CASSLFPDRDYEQYF
TRBJ1-1,TRBV5-4,CASSWGGSNTEAFF
TRBJ2-1,TRBV7-8,CASSPEGVPFPSSYNEQFF
TRBJ1-2,TRBV7-2,CASSWGDGRNYGYTF
TRBJ1-1,TRBV18,CASSQGDTEAFF
TRBJ2-7,TRBV12-3/TRBV12-4,CASRGQGLYEQYF
TRBJ2-1,TRBV7-2,CASSLGLLRDPYNEQFF
TRBJ2-4,TRBV12-3/TRBV12-4,CASSARTRYFSTNIQYF
TRBJ2-7,TRBV6-2/TRBV6-3,CASSSGTGGPSDEQYF
TRBJ1-3,TRBV5-1,CASSAVRTGSLSNSGNTIYF
TRBJ1-5,TRBV20-1,CSARGTSYQPQHF
TRBJ2-2,TRBV2,CASSRGQRVTGELFF
TRBJ2-3,TRBV12-5,CASGLDRDRGRGFRDTQYF
TRBJ2-3,TRBV29-1,CSTPGTGCADTQYF
TRBJ2-7,TRBV12-3/TRBV12-4,CASSFPGREEQYF
TRBJ1-6,TRBV7-2,CASSSGQGGPPLHF